The following is a TCR beta chain sequence with its context. The data originate from a study of blood T cell repertoires in COVID-19. At the level of the study: Specimens from acute and convalescent COVID-19 originated in the United States, Italy and Spain. PBMCs, B-cell-depleted T cells, or T cells provided the cDNA or gDNA that made up the material.

How the authors handled the data: Amplification of reference gene primers provided the estimated nucleated cell counts. Data came from immunoSEQ multiplex PCR; TCRdb stores just in-frame clones and leaves some out. V and J calls plus clone size are reproduced from that table; the DNA served to infer D and trimming. The sample consists of around 200,000 clones, 70% to 90% of them appearing once. This CDR3 contains 15 residues. The V and J ends lost 0 bases and 3 bases respectively, with 12 bases between them. CDR1 is SGDLS and CDR2 is YYNGEE in the germline V gene. Sequencing was performed on peripheral blood. The TCR was taken from a man of 80 years or more with acute or convalescent COVID-19. The chain links TRBV9 to TRBJ1-2, with D uncertain. CDR3 in DNA: TGTGCCAGCAGCGTAGACCCGGCGAGGGACTATGGCTACACCTTC. This sequence encodes CASSVDPARDYGYTF. Drawing the rest from reference TRBV9 and TRBJ1-2, the complete variable domain is DSGVTQTPKHLITATGQRVTLRCSPRSGDLSVYWYQQSLDQGLQFLIQYYNGEERAKGNILERFSAQQFPDLHSELNLSSLELGDSALYFCASSVDPARDYGYTFGSGTRLTVV.